These 15 T cell receptor beta chains came from one sample sequenced in a study of cytomegalovirus exposure and HLA in healthy donors. Primers: 60 Vbeta forward and 13 Jbeta reverse. TCRdb's copy holds only in-frame clones and misses some; the assay was immunoSEQ multiplex PCR. The sample lists approximately 97,000 clones, 65% to 85% occurring once. The sequenced material came from PBMCs. Receptors were obtained from a man between 40 and 49 years old in good health and CMV-seropositive.

The chain has TRBV28 and TRBJ2-2, with a tentative D call TRBD2 (6 bases). CDR1 and CDR2 from the germline V gene are MDHEN and SYDVKM. Deletions cut 6 bases from V and 6 bases from J, with 20 bases between. The CDR3 spans 16 residues. Here the CDR3 reads CASSLRTGVMAGELFF. The CDR3 nucleotides read TGTGCCAGCAGCCTTCGGACGGGAGTGATGGCCGGGGAGCTGTTTTTT.

This rearrangement joins TRBV19 to TRBJ1-5, with 7 bases fitting TRBD1. J was trimmed by 6 bases and V by 6 bases; bases with no gene match: 11. CDR3 length: 15 amino acids. In germline, CDR1 is LNHDA, CDR2 SQIVND (reference sequence). The CDR3 nucleotides are TGTGCCAGTAGCCTTAGGGGGGACAGATCTCAGCCCCAGCATTTT. Translating gives CASSLRGDRSQPQHF.

The chain combines TRBV14 with TRBJ1-1; 7 bases are shared with TRBD1. After removal of 6 bases from V and 5 bases from J, the junction contained 9 bases not matched to a gene. Germline assignment: CDR1 SGHDN and CDR2 FVKESK. The CDR3 consists of 14 residues. CDR3 coding DNA: TGTGCCAGCAGTAGCGATCAGGGGGAAACTGAAGCTTTCTTT. Translating it yields CASSSDQGETEAFF.

This chain connects TRBV10-1 to TRBJ2-2; 13 nucleotides align to TRBD2. Germline V lookup: CDR1 WNHNN, CDR2 SYGVQD (reference sequence). The V gene end was trimmed by 4 bases and the J gene end by 5 bases; junction bases not matched to a gene: 1. The CDR3 spans 15 residues. CDR3 protein: CASSVGLAGTGELFF. The CDR3 region has the DNA TGCGCCAGCAGTGTGGGACTAGCGGGGACCGGGGAGCTGTTTTTT.

V gene TRBV5-1 combines with J gene TRBJ2-2; weak D call: TRBD1 (7 bases). CDR1 is SGHRS and CDR2 is YFSETQ in the germline V gene. The CDR3 is made up of 17 amino acids. V shed 2 bases and J shed 6 bases, with 20 bases lying between them. The CDR3 region has the DNA TGCGCCAGCAGCTTAACGGGAAACAGCAGGGGGGCCGGGGAGCTGTTTTTT. Its protein is CASSLTGNSRGAGELFF.

The CDR3 reads CASSQERGKNYGYTF. CDR3 nucleotides: TGTGCCAGCAGCCAAGAAAGGGGGAAGAACTATGGCTACACCTTC. The V call is TRBV14, the J call TRBJ1-2; the D gene is possibly TRBD1 (6 bases). The germline CDR1 and CDR2 sequences are SGHDN and FVKESK. CDR3 length: 15 residues. V was clipped by 0 bases and J by 2 bases, with 10 bases between them.

The chain has TRBV5-4 and TRBJ1-2; unclear D gene. This CDR3 region has 12 residues. The V end was cut by 6 bases, the J end by 7 bases, with 13 bases between. Per germline, CDR1 SGHNT and CDR2 YYREEE (reference sequence). The CDR3: CASIGDGPGYTF. Written as DNA, the CDR3 is TGTGCCAGCATCGGAGATGGCCCTGGCTACACCTTC.

This chain joins TRBV11-2 and TRBJ2-6; unclear D gene. Per germline, CDR1 SGHAT and CDR2 FQNNGV. Deletions cut 5 bases from V and 1 base from J, with 15 bases between. The CDR3 contains 17 residues. In DNA form, the CDR3 reads TGTGCCAGCAGCCTCCTCCGCGGCTCGTCTGGGGCCAACGTCCTGACTTTC. Translation: CASSLLRGSSGANVLTF. The full variable domain, in which reference TRBV11-2 and TRBJ2-6 provide the parts outside the CDR3, is EAGVAQSPRYKIIEKRQSVAFWCNPISGHATLYWYQQILGQGPKLLIQFQNNGVVDDSQLPKDRFSAERLKGVDSTLKIQPAKLEDSAVYLCASSLLRGSSGANVLTFGAGSRLTVL.

J is TRBJ2-3 and V is TRBV7-7; D remains unclear. Germline CDR1 and CDR2: SSHAT and FNYEAQ (reference sequence). V shed 5 bases and J shed 4 bases, with 13 bases lying between them. The CDR3 spans 14 residues. The CDR3 loop is CASSPLSLADTQYF. The CDR3 nucleotides are TGTGCCAGCAGCCCGCTGTCTTTAGCAGATACGCAGTATTTT.

The chain carries TRBV2 and TRBJ1-2, with 9 bases aligning to TRBD1. Germline lookup yields CDR1 SNHLY and CDR2 FYNNEI. Germline trimming cut 5 bases from V and 4 bases from J; bases unmatched to any gene: 8. The CDR3 has 15 amino acids. Here the CDR3 DNA reads TGTGCCAGCAGTCCACAGGGGGCAGGGGGCTATGGCTACACCTTC. Translated, it gives CASSPQGAGGYGYTF.

This chain joins TRBV19 and TRBJ1-5; D gene uncertain. CDR3 length: 14 amino acids. CDR1 and CDR2 from the germline V gene are LNHDA and SQIVND (reference sequence). The V gene lost 6 bases and the J gene lost 4 bases, with 13 bases spanning the gap. CDR3 region: CASSRESLNQPQHF. The DNA for the CDR3 is TGTGCCAGTAGCCGAGAGAGCCTTAATCAGCCCCAGCATTTT.

This clone has just one count. The V and J genes are TRBV5-1 and TRBJ2-3, with D possibly TRBD2 on 6 matching bases. The V and J ends lost 0 bases and 5 bases respectively, with 10 bases between them. The CDR3 spans 14 residues. Germline V gene data show CDR1 as SGHRS and CDR2 as YFSETQ. CDR3 loop: CASSLGTTLDTQYF. CDR3 bases: TGCGCCAGCAGCTTGGGGACTACCTTAGATACGCAGTATTTT.

The chain couples TRBV5-1 to TRBJ1-1, with a tentative D call TRBD1 (5 bases). The V end lost 7 bases, the J end lost 0 bases, and 10 bases lay between the germline ends. Germline CDR1 reads SGHRS; CDR2 reads YFSETQ. The CDR3 extends over 13 amino acids. CDR3 sequence reads: CASGAEVNTEAFF. CDR3 sequence (DNA): TGCGCCAGCGGGGCAGAGGTGAACACTGAAGCTTTCTTT.

This chain joins TRBV7-8 and TRBJ2-5; 7 nucleotides line up with TRBD1. This CDR3 contains 14 residues. J was trimmed by 3 bases and V by 0 bases; bases with no gene match: 1. Germline V lookup: CDR1 SGHVS, CDR2 FQNEAQ. CDR3 bases: TGTGCCAGCAGCTTAGCTCAGGGGGAAGAGACCCAGTACTTC. Its translation: CASSLAQGEETQYF.

This chain uses TRBV11-2 with TRBJ1-5; D is undetermined. The CDR3 is 13 residues long. Germline CDR1 SGHAT, CDR2 FQNNGV. Trimming shortened V by 3 bases and J by 6 bases, and 9 bases separated the two germline ends. CDR3: CASSLGATQPQHF. CDR3 DNA sequence: TGTGCCAGCAGCTTGGGCGCAACTCAGCCCCAGCATTTT.